This entry lists 8 T cell receptor beta chains sequenced from one sample in a study of cytomegalovirus exposure and HLA in healthy donors. 60 Vbeta and 13 Jbeta primers were used in PCR. Here immunoSEQ multiplex PCR was the method, and the copy in TCRdb shows in-frame clones only, minus some. The sample has over 130,000 clones; around 66% are singletons. Input material: PBMCs. The receptors were gathered from an older woman in good health and CMV-seronegative.

The J gene is TRBJ1-3, the V gene TRBV27; D is uncertain. V was pared by 5 bases and J by 2 bases, with 7 bases between. Looked up from germline, CDR1 is MNHEY and CDR2 is SMNVEV (reference sequence). The CDR3 is 13 residues long. CDR3 sequence: CASSPNPGNTIYF. DNA for the CDR3: TGTGCCAGCAGTCCTAATCCTGGAAACACCATATATTTT.

The rearrangement joins TRBV5-8 to TRBJ2-7; the match to TRBD1 covers 9 bases. Germline values: CDR1 SGHTS, CDR2 YDEGEE. The CDR3 consists of 15 residues. V trimming: 1 base; J trimming: 1 base; junction bases outside the gene matches: 3. As DNA, the CDR3 is TGTGCCAGCAGCTTGACAGGGGGCAGTTCCTACGAGCAGTACTTC. Protein: CASSLTGGSSYEQYF.

The chain recombines TRBV5-1 with TRBJ1-2; 9 bases match TRBD1. Per the germline V gene, CDR1 is SGHRS and CDR2 is YFSETQ. This CDR3 has 16 amino acids. V trimming: 1 base; J trimming: 2 bases; junction bases outside the gene matches: 6. The CDR3 sequence: CASSLFPGTGNYGYTF. CDR3 bases: TGCGCCAGCAGCTTGTTTCCCGGGACAGGGAACTATGGCTACACCTTC. The whole variable domain, filled in from reference TRBV5-1 and TRBJ1-2, reads KAGVTQTPRYLIKTRGQQVTLSCSPISGHRSVSWYQQTPGQGLQFLFEYFSETQRNKGNFPGRFSGRQFSNSRSEMNVSTLELGDSALYLCASSLFPGTGNYGYTFGSGTRLTVV.

This clone came up a few times. The chain is built from TRBV6-4 and TRBJ2-2, with D maybe TRBD1 (6 bases). The CDR3 is 16 residues long. Trimming stripped 4 bases from V and 8 bases from J, with 20 bases between. In germline, CDR1 is MRHNA, CDR2 SNTAGT. The CDR3 reads CASSVQPGHNGGELFF. CDR3 DNA: TGTGCCAGCAGTGTTCAACCGGGACACAACGGGGGGGAGCTGTTTTTT.

As DNA, the CDR3 is TGTGCCAGTAGACCCCGGTCAGGGTCTAGCGGGAGGGCTATGAGCTCCTACAATGAGCAGTTCTTC. Protein product: CASRPRSGSSGRAMSSYNEQFF. This chain uses TRBV19 with TRBJ2-1, with TRBD2 matching 12 bases. This CDR3 is 22 amino acids long. V lost 6 bases and J lost 0; bases outside the gene matches: 21. The germline V gene encodes CDR1 LNHDA and CDR2 SQIVND (reference sequence).

The chain recombines TRBV19 with TRBJ1-2, with TRBD1 matching 9 bases. The CDR3 totals 16 residues. Germline-derived CDR1 and CDR2 are LNHDA and SQIVND (reference sequence). The ends lost 4 bases at V and 8 bases at J; junction bases unmatched: 14. The CDR3: CASSNPEQGATFGYTF. The DNA of the CDR3 is TGTGCCAGTAGTAACCCCGAACAGGGGGCTACCTTCGGCTACACCTTC.

The V and J genes are TRBV11-2 and TRBJ1-1; D may be TRBD1 (6 bases). V was trimmed by 0 bases and J by 1 base, leaving 12 bases between them. Germline V gene data show CDR1 as SGHAT and CDR2 as FQNNGV. The CDR3 consists of 16 residues. CDR3 region: CASSLDSGTQNTEAFF. CDR3 in DNA: TGTGCCAGCAGCTTAGATAGCGGGACACAGAACACTGAAGCTTTCTTT.

This clone came up a few times. V and J are TRBV6-1 and TRBJ2-1; no reliable D call. This CDR3 comprises 15 residues. V was clipped by 10 bases and J by 3 bases, with 19 bases between them. Germline CDR1 is MNHNS and CDR2 is SASEGT. The chain's CDR3 is CATRHGPQLYNEQFF. CDR3 in DNA: TGTGCCACTCGCCATGGTCCCCAACTCTACAATGAGCAGTTCTTC.